Listed below are T cell receptor beta chains from one sample, sequenced in a study of graft-versus-host responses after intestinal transplantation. These receptors lack a known antigen. Assay used: immunoSEQ multiplex PCR; TCRdb lists only in-frame clones, some missing. Among 100,000 to 120,000 clones listed, 85% to 95% were seen once. The sequences come from unstimulated CD8+ T cells sorted from spleen or lymph node cells, collected before intestinal transplant. The receptors were gathered from a human donor who received an intestinal transplant. The CDR3 runs from the conserved cysteine through the conserved F or W. Fields, in order: D gene, V gene, J gene, CDR3 DNA, CDR3 protein. D genes are given only for firm matches.

NA	TRBV6-6	TRBJ2-1	TGTGCCAGCAGCCTCGAGAGCTCCTACAATGAGCAGTTCTTC	CASSLESSYNEQFF
NA	TRBV28	TRBJ1-1	TGTGCCAGCAGTCTACAGGGTAACACTGAAGCTTTCTTT	CASSLQGNTEAFF
NA	TRBV5-1	TRBJ1-1	TGCGCCAGCAGCTTGGCTGGACAGAACACTGAAGCTTTCTTT	CASSLAGQNTEAFF
NA	TRBV6-6	TRBJ2-3	TGTGCCAGCACCCAATGGAGCGTGGGGAGGACAGATACGCAGTATTTT	CASTQWSVGRTDTQYF
NA	TRBV5-1	TRBJ2-1	TGCGCCAGCAGCTTGGGCCCAGGAAGCTCCTACAATGAGCAGTTCTTC	CASSLGPGSSYNEQFF
NA	TRBV19	TRBJ1-1	TGTGCCAGTAGTATCCTGAACACTGAAGCTTTCTTT	CASSILNTEAFF
TRBD1	TRBV11-2	TRBJ2-7	TGTGCCAGCAGCTGGGGCGACAGGGGGCCTTTGAACGAGCAGTACTTC	CASSWGDRGPLNEQYF
NA	TRBV4-1	TRBJ1-1	TGCGCCAGCAGGTACGACTCTATTGGGACTGAAGCTTTCTTT	CASRYDSIGTEAFF
NA	TRBV7-9	TRBJ1-2	TGTGCCAGCAGCTTTTCGAACAGAAAAAACTATGGCTACACCTTC	CASSFSNRKNYGYTF
NA	TRBV5-1	TRBJ2-3	TGCGCCAGCAGCCCCGGGACTCGCCCGGCCACAGATACGCAGTATTTT	CASSPGTRPATDTQYF
NA	TRBV30	TRBJ2-7	TGTGCCTGGAGTGTAGGTACCATGGGAGAGCAGTACTTC	CAWSVGTMGEQYF
TRBD1	TRBV6-5	TRBJ2-1	TGTGCCAGCAGAAAAGGACAGGGGGCTGAGCAGTTCTTC	CASRKGQGAEQFF
NA	TRBV27	TRBJ2-7	TGTGCCAGCAGTTTATCCCGTACCTACGAGCAGTACTTC	CASSLSRTYEQYF
NA	TRBV9	TRBJ1-3	TGTGCCAGCAGCGAGTTCTTCTCTGGAAACACCATATATTTT	CASSEFFSGNTIYF
TRBD2	TRBV27	TRBJ2-7	TGTGCCAGCAACCCGGGAGGCCGGGGTTACGAGCAGTACTTC	CASNPGGRGYEQYF